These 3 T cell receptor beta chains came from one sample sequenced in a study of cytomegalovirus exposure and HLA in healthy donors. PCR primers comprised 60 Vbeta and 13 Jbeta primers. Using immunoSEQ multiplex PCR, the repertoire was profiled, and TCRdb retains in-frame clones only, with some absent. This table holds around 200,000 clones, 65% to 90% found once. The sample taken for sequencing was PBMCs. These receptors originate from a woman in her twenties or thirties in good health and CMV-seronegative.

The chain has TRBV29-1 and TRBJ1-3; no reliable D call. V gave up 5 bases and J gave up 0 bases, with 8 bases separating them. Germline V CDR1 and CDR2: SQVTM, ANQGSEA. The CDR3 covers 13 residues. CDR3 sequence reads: CSVLQNSGNTIYF. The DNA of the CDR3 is TGCAGCGTTCTACAGAACTCTGGAAACACCATATATTTT.

The CDR3 loop reads CASRGAHPNEKLFF. The CDR3 coding sequence is TGTGCCAGCAGGGGGGCTCATCCTAATGAAAAACTGTTTTTT. This chain links TRBV6-5 with TRBJ1-4, with D maybe TRBD1 (6 bases). From germline, CDR1 is MNHEY and CDR2 SVGAGI. The CDR3 consists of 14 residues. Trimming left V 6 bases short and J 3 bases short, with 11 bases between.

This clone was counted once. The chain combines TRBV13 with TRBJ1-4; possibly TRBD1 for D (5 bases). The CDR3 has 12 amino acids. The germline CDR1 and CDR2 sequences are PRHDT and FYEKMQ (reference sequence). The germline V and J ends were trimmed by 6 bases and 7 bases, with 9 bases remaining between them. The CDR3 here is CASSLRGEKLFF. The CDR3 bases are TGTGCCAGCAGTCTAAGGGGTGAAAAACTGTTTTTT.